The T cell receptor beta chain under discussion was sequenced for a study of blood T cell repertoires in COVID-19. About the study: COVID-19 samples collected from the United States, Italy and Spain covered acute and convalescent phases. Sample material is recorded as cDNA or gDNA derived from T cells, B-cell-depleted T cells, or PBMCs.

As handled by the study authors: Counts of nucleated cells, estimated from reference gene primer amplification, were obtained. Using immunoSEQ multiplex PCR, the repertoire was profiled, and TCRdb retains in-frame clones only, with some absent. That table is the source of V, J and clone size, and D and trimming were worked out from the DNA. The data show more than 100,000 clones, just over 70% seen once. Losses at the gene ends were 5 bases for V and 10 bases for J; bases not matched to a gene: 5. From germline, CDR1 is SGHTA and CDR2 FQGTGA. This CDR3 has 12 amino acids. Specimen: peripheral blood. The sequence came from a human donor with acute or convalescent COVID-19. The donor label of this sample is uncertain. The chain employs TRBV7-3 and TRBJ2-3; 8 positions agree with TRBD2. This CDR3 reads CASSQARGAQYF. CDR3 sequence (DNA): TGTGCCAGCAGCCAAGCGCGGGGGGCGCAGTATTTT.